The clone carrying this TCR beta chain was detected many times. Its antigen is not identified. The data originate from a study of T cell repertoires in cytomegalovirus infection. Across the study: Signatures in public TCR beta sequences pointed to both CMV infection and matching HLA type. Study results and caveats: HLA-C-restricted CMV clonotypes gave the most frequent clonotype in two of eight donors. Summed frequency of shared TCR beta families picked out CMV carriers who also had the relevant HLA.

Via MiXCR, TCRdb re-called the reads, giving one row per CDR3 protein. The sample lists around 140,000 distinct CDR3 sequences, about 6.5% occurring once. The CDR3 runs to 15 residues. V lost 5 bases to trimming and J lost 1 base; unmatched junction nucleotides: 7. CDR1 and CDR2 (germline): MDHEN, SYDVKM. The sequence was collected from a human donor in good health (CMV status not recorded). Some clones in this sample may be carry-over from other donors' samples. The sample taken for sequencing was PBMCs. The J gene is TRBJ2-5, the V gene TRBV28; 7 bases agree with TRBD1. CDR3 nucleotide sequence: TGTGCCAGCAGTCTATTCGACAGGGCCCAAGAGACCCAGTACTTC. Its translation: CASSLFDRAQETQYF.